The sequence of this T cell receptor beta chain was determined in a study of PD-1 blockade in mismatch repair-deficient tumors. Generated by immunoSEQ multiplex PCR, the TCRdb table keeps only in-frame clones and is missing some. The table includes some 84,000 clones, 81% detected once. There are 15 residues in the CDR3. Per germline, CDR1 LNHDA and CDR2 SQIVND (reference sequence). V lost 3 bases, J lost 3 bases, and 14 bases lay in between. The sequenced sample was peripheral blood, obtained 12 weeks after starting pembrolizumab. This sequence originates from an adult with mismatch repair-deficient cancer. The V gene is TRBV19, the J gene TRBJ1-1; D might be TRBD1 (6 bases). CDR3 region: CASSMKGGKHTEAFF. The CDR3 DNA sequence: TGTGCCAGTAGTATGAAGGGGGGAAAACACACTGAAGCTTTCTTT.